This T cell receptor beta chain was documented in a study of blood T cell repertoires in COVID-19 (dated by TCRdb to about 2020). The study in broad terms: Samples from collaborators originated in the United States, Italy and Spain and spanned both the acute and convalescent phases of COVID-19. The material from the prospective study consisted of cDNA or gDNA derived from T cells, B-cell-depleted T cells, or PBMCs. The dataset comprised deeply sampled blood TCRbeta repertoires from subjects exposed to, actively infected with, or recovered from COVID-19. The repertoires were released in a freely available public database intended as a resource for research on the immune response to SARS-CoV-2. Samples were obtained from the ongoing ImmuneRACE study (first 160 participants) and from over a thousand subjects provided by 6 global collaborators. A de-identified subject ID, COVID-19 status, age in years and sex were almost always included in the sample metadata. HLA class I and class II types, where available, came from metadata supplied by the sample provider rather than from assay-based typing. On the study overall, not on this receptor specifically: The amount of clinical and demographic metadata varied by source and participant and was provided uncurated.

Enrolling through a virtual design, the prospective study's participants ranged in age from roughly 18 to 89 years and lived across 24 United States geographic areas. To assign participants to cohorts, the prospective study relied on clinical history that participants themselves reported in a screening survey and a study questionnaire. For ImmuneRACE Cohort 3, a participant was defined as recovered based on two consecutive negative NP/OP PCR tests, clearance by a healthcare professional, or resolution of symptoms. In the prospective study, whole blood, serum and a nasopharyngeal or oropharyngeal swab were collected from each participant by mobile phlebotomists. Prospective study participants could optionally give additional blood draws and questionnaires over an approximately two-month period. Prospective study blood samples were shipped either frozen or at room temperature before DNA extraction.

At the junction V is shortened by 5 bases and J by 0 bases, with 11 bases in between. From the germline V gene, CDR1 is SGHRS and CDR2 is YFSETQ. From the cysteine through the phenylalanine, the CDR3 covers 15 amino acids. Of the read, only the CDR3 DNA is kept; its 45 bases are in frame from base 1. TCRbeta CDR3 regions were amplified from genomic DNA by means of the immunoSEQ Assay, a bias-controlled multiplex PCR. The source study handled its data this way. Nucleated cell counts per sample were estimated from amplification of reference gene primers within the assay. Sequence reads were collapsed and filtered to measure the absolute abundance of every unique TCRbeta CDR3 rearrangement. Productive Simpson clonality was computed per sample as the square root of Simpson's diversity index over productive rearrangements. TCRdb stores this immuneACCESS table with in-frame sequences only. Part of the clones is absent; in the studies checked, under half of the shortfall reflects unresolved V genes, and no reason is known for the rest. V, J and clone size are those of that table, while D and trimming were read from the DNA. The sample table lists about 170,000 clones, roughly 85% of them with a count of one. The ten largest clones take up 3.5% to 5% of the sample.

With regard to this clone: No cognate antigen has been identified for it. Per-nucleotide qualities are absent, and no much larger clonotype sits a single base away.

Sequenced input: PBMCs or T cells enriched from blood (not recorded which). The V gene is TRBV5-1 and the J gene is TRBJ1-4, with a weak D call of TRBD1 (5 bases match). The receptor was derived from a woman aged 45 to 65 who had recovered from COVID-19. The CDR3 here reads CASRRGTTTNEKLFF. Read as DNA, the sequence is TGCGCCAGCAGACGGGGGACTACAACTAATGAAAAACTGTTTTTT.